These 17 T cell receptor beta chains originate from one sample sequenced in a study of blood T cell repertoires in COVID-19. Repertoires were generated with immunoSEQ multiplex PCR, while TCRdb's copy carries only in-frame clones and drops some. The repertoire consists of about 250,000 clones, with roughly nine tenths occurring once and the leading ten covering around 1.5%. The specimen sequenced was peripheral blood. The source is a woman aged 55 to 70 who had recovered from COVID-19.

The J gene is TRBJ2-7, the V gene TRBV5-6; tentatively, D is TRBD2 (5 bases). The V gene's germline CDR1 is SGHDT and CDR2 YYEEEE. Between the trimmed V and J ends, which lost 0 bases and 4 bases, there was a span of 17 bases. CDR3 length: 16 amino acids. The CDR3 sequence is CASSLESDYYLYEQYF. As DNA, the CDR3 is TGTGCCAGCAGCTTGGAGTCCGACTACTACTTATACGAGCAGTACTTC.

The gene calls are TRBV28 and TRBJ2-2; D possibly corresponds to TRBD1 (6 bases). V lost 5 bases and J lost 5, with 12 bases in between. CDR1 and CDR2 from the germline V gene are MDHEN and SYDVKM. The CDR3 extends over 14 amino acids. CDR3 in amino acids: CASSDTGFTGELFF. DNA for the CDR3: TGTGCCAGCAGTGACACAGGGTTTACCGGGGAGCTGTTTTTT. Looking up the rest from reference TRBV28 and TRBJ2-2 gives the full variable domain: DVKVTQSSRYLVKRTGEKVFLECVQDMDHENMFWYRQDPGLGLRLIYFSYDVKMKEKGDIPEGYSVSREKKERFSLILESASTNQTSMYLCASSDTGFTGELFFGEGSRLTVL.

V gene TRBV13 combines with J gene TRBJ1-2; TRBD1 agrees at 7 bases. The germline V gene has CDR1 PRHDT and CDR2 FYEKMQ (reference sequence). The CDR3 loop spans 14 amino acids. V shed 3 bases, J shed 0 bases, and the junction held 1 base outside the gene matches. In DNA, the CDR3 is TGTGCCAGCAGCTTCGGGACAGCTAACTATGGCTACACCTTC. Its translation: CASSFGTANYGYTF.

The chain couples TRBV4-2 to TRBJ2-2; D unresolved. V lost 0 bases and J 4 bases, leaving 12 bases between the germline ends. The CDR3 contains 16 residues. The germline V gene encodes CDR1 LGHNA and CDR2 YNFKEQ. In DNA form, the CDR3 reads TGTGCCAGCAGCCAAGACAGTCCAGTCCGCACCGGGGAGCTGTTTTTT. Protein sequence: CASSQDSPVRTGELFF.

The V gene is TRBV19, the J gene TRBJ2-2; D unclear. This CDR3 contains 14 residues. The germline CDR1 and CDR2 sequences are LNHDA and SQIVND (reference sequence). Trimming removed 7 bases at V and 1 base at J, with 10 bases between. The CDR3 loop reads CASTPSRNTGELFF. CDR3 nucleotides: TGTGCCAGTACCCCGTCGAGGAACACCGGGGAGCTGTTTTTT.

CDR3 coding DNA: TGTGCCATCAGTGAGGAGGATGAAAAACTGTTTTTT. Amino acids: CAISEEDEKLFF. The rearrangement links TRBV10-3 to TRBJ1-4; D call uncertain. Germline CDR1 ENHRY, CDR2 SYGVKD. V dropped 2 bases and J dropped 6 bases, with 4 bases sitting between them. The CDR3 extends over 12 amino acids.

This chain links TRBV7-2 with TRBJ1-5; TRBD1 aligns across 7 bases. This CDR3 spans 14 amino acids. Unmatched junction bases numbered 5, after V lost 5 bases and J lost 4 bases. Germline-derived CDR1 and CDR2 are SGHTA and FQGNSA. This chain's CDR3 is CASSPTTGNQPQHF. The CDR3 nucleotides read TGTGCCAGCAGCCCGACGACAGGGAATCAGCCCCAGCATTTT.

This rearrangement joins TRBV7-9 to TRBJ1-1; no clear D gene. This CDR3 contains 14 residues. Trimming stripped 7 bases from V and 4 bases from J, with 16 bases between. Per the germline V gene, CDR1 is SEHNR and CDR2 is FQNEAQ (reference sequence). In DNA, the CDR3 is TGTGCCAGCACCCAGTCCCCGTTTTTCACTGAAGCTTTCTTT. It codes for CASTQSPFFTEAFF.

The chain uses TRBV6-2 or TRBV6-3 and TRBJ1-2, with TRBD1 as a possible D gene (6 bases). The CDR3 runs 15 residues. Looked up from germline, CDR1 is MNHEY and CDR2 is SVGEGT. V was clipped by 0 bases and J by 6 bases, with 14 bases between them. The CDR3 nucleotides read TGTGCCAGCAGTTACTCGGGGACACACCATAATGGCTACACCTTC. The encoded protein is CASSYSGTHHNGYTF.

This chain links TRBV6-4 with TRBJ2-1; D may be TRBD2 (7 bases). The CDR3 runs 15 residues. The V and J ends lost 0 bases and 7 bases respectively, with 13 bases between them. Germline V CDR1 and CDR2: MRHNA, SNTAGT. The CDR3 protein is CASSDSGGAGNEQFF. The CDR3 coding sequence is TGTGCCAGCAGTGACTCTGGGGGGGCGGGTAATGAGCAGTTCTTC.

The chain combines TRBV19 with TRBJ2-3; 7 nucleotides agree with TRBD1. From germline, CDR1 is LNHDA and CDR2 SQIVND (reference sequence). V was clipped by 4 bases and J by 0 bases; unmatched bases: 1. The CDR3 is made up of 14 amino acids. The CDR3 region is CASSTTGSTDTQYF. The CDR3 DNA reads TGTGCCAGTAGTACGACAGGGAGCACAGATACGCAGTATTTT.

The chain combines TRBV7-8 with TRBJ1-1, with TRBD1 as a possible D gene (6 bases). Germline-derived CDR1 and CDR2 are SGHVS and FQNEAQ. The CDR3 covers 13 residues. V shed 5 bases and J shed 1 base, with 8 bases lying between them. The CDR3 region has the DNA TGTGCCAGCAGCCGGACAGCGAACACTGAAGCTTTCTTT. Protein sequence: CASSRTANTEAFF. Combining the CDR3 with reference TRBV7-8 and TRBJ1-1 gives the whole variable domain GAGVSQSPRYKVAKRGQDVALRCDPISGHVSLFWYQQALGQGPEFLTYFQNEAQLDKSGLPSDRFFAERPEGSVSTLKIQRTQQEDSAVYLCASSRTANTEAFFGQGTRLTVV.

The chain links TRBV10-3 to TRBJ1-1; D gene unclear. V lost 8 bases and J 1 base, leaving 5 bases between the germline ends. The CDR3 totals 11 residues. Germline V gene lookup returns CDR1 ENHRY and CDR2 SYGVKD. The CDR3 nucleotides are TGTGCCATCGCAGAGAACACTGAAGCTTTCTTT. It is translated as CAIAENTEAFF.

The chain has TRBV5-1 and TRBJ2-1; the D gene is possibly TRBD2 (5 bases). The germline V gene encodes CDR1 SGHRS and CDR2 YFSETQ. CDR3 size: 14 residues. V was pared by 0 bases and J by 10 bases, with 14 bases between. Here the CDR3 DNA reads TGCGCCAGCAGCTTGGCCTTACGAGGGCTCGAGCAGTTCTTC. Translation: CASSLALRGLEQFF.

The chain links TRBV7-2 to TRBJ1-1; perhaps TRBD1 as D (6 bases). This CDR3 region has 13 residues. Trimming removed 4 bases at V and 4 bases at J, with 10 bases between. The germline gives CDR1 SGHTA, CDR2 FQGNSA. CDR3 sequence reads: CASSSQGPTEAFF. CDR3 DNA sequence: TGTGCCAGCAGCTCACAGGGACCCACTGAAGCTTTCTTT.

The gene calls are TRBV28 and TRBJ1-5, with TRBD1 matching over 7 bases. The CDR3 sequence is 16 residues long. V lost 4 bases and J lost 2; bases outside the gene matches: 8. Germline V CDR1 and CDR2: MDHEN, SYDVKM. The CDR3 here is CASSSARQGGNQPQHF. As DNA, the CDR3 is TGTGCCAGCAGTTCCGCCCGACAGGGCGGCAATCAGCCCCAGCATTTT.

The genes are TRBV11-2 and TRBJ2-7; TRBD2 matches at 11 bases. Germline CDR1 reads SGHAT; CDR2 reads FQNNGV. V trimming: 6 bases; J trimming: 7 bases; junction bases outside the gene matches: 14. This CDR3 is 16 amino acids long. CDR3 nucleotide sequence: TGTGCCAGCAGTTATAATAGCGGGGGGGCTCTTGGGGAGCAGTACTTC. It codes for CASSYNSGGALGEQYF.